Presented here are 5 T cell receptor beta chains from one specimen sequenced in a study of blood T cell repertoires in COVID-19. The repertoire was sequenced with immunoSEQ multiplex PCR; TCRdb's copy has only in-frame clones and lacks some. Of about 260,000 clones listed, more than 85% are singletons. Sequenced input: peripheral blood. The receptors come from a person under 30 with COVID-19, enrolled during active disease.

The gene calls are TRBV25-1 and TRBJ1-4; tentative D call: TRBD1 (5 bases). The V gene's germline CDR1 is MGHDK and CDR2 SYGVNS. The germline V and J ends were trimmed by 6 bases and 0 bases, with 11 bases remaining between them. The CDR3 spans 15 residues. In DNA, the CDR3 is TGTGCCAGCAGGGCACCGGGGGCAACTAATGAAAAACTGTTTTTT. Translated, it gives CASRAPGATNEKLFF.

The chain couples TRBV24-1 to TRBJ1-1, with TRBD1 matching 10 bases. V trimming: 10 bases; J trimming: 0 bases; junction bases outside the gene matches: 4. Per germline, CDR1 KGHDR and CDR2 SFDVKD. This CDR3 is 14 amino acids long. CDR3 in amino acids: CATRQGAVNTEAFF. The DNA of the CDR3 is TGTGCCACAAGACAGGGGGCCGTGAACACTGAAGCTTTCTTT.

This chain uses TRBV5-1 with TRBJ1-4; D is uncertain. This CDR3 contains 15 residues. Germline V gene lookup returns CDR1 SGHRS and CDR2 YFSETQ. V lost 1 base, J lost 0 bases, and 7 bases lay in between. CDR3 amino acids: CASSLYPATNEKLFF. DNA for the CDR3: TGCGCCAGCAGCTTGTATCCGGCAACTAATGAAAAACTGTTTTTT.

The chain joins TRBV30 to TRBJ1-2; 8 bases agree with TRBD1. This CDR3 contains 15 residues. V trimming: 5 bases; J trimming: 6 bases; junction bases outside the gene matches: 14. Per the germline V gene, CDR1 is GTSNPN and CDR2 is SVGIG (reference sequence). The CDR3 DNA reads TGTGCCTGGCGGGCTCGACAGGGGAATTTTCATGGCTACACCTTC. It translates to CAWRARQGNFHGYTF.

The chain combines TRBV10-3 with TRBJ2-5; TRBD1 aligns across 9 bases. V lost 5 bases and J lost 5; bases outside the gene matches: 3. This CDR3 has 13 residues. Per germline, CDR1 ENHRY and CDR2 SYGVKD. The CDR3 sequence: CAISSQGAETQYF. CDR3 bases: TGTGCCATCAGTTCACAGGGGGCCGAGACCCAGTACTTC.